The TCR beta chain under discussion was sequenced for a study of monozygotic twins with inflammatory bowel disease. With respect to this clonotype: The antigen is not known.

Study-wide results and caveats: Perhaps reflecting limited power, concordant and discordant twins did not differ in repertoire similarity.

In germline, CDR1 is LGHDT, CDR2 YNNKEL (reference sequence). CDR3 size: 16 residues. The template-switching step introduced UMIs that carried a 6-nucleotide sample barcode. TCRdb reprocessed the 5' RACE reads and keeps a single row for each CDR3 protein, giving no DNA. Across tens of thousands of distinct CDR3 sequences, the top ten clones capture 4% to 6.5% of the sample. The receptor comes from a human donor with ulcerative colitis or Crohn's disease, or a healthy co-twin of an affected twin (not recorded which). V usage is TRBV3-1 and J usage is TRBJ2-5; the D call of TRBD2 rests on TCRdb alone, since no DNA is present to check it. Sequenced: blood. The CDR3 region is CASSPSLAGGGETQYF.